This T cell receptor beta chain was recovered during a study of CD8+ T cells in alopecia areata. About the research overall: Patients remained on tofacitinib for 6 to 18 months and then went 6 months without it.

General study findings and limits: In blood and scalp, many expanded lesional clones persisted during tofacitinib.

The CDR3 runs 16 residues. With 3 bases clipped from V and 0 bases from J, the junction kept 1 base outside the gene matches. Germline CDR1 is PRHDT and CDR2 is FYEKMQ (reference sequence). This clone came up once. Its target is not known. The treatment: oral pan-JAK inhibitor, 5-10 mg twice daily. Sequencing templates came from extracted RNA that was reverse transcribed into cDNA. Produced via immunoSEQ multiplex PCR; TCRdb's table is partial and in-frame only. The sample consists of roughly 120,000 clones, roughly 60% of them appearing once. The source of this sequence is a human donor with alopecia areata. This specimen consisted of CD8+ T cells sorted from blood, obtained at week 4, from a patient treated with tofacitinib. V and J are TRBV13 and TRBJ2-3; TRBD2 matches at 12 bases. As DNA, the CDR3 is TGTGCCAGCAGCTTGCTAGCGGGGGGGAGCACAGATACGCAGTATTTT. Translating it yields CASSLLAGGSTDTQYF.